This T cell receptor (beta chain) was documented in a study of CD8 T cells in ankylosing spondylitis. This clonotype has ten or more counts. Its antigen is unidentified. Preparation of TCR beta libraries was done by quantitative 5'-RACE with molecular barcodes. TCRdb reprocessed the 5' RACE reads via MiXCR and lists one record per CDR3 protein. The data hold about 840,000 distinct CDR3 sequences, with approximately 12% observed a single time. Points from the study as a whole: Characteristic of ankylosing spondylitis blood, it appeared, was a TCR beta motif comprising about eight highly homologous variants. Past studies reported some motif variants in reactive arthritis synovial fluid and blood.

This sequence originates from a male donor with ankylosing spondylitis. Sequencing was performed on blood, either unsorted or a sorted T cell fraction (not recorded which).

The DNA of the CDR3 is TGTGCCAGCAGTGCCCACAGTTACCCCGGGACAGGGTACGATACGCAGTATTTT. This encodes CASSAHSYPGTGYDTQYF. This rearrangement joins TRBV6-1 to TRBJ2-3; 9 bases fit TRBD1. The length of the CDR3 is 18 residues. Germline lookup yields CDR1 MNHNS and CDR2 SASEGT. Unmatched junction bases numbered 17, after V lost 4 bases and J lost 6 bases.